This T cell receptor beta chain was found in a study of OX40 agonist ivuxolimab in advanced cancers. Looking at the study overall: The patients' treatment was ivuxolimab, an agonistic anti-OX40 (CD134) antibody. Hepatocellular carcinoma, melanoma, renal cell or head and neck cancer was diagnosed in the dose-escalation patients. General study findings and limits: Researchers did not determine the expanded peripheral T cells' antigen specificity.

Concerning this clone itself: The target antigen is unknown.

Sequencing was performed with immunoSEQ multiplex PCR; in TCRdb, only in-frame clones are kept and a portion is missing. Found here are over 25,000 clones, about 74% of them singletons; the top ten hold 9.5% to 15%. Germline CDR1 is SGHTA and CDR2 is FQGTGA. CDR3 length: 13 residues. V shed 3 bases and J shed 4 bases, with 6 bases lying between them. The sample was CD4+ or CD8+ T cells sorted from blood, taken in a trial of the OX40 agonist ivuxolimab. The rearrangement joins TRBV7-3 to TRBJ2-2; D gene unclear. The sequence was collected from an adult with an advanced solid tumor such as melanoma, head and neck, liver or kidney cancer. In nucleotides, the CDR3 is TGTGCCAGCAGCTTGTCTAGCACCGGGGAGCTGTTTTTT. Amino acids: CASSLSSTGELFF.